The clone carrying this T cell receptor (beta chain) was seen a few times. As yet, its antigen is unknown. The authors made TCR cDNA by 5'RACE template switching, adding a universal primer site and UMIs. TCRdb analysed the 5' RACE reads with MiXCR anew, one entry per CDR3 protein. Of around 610,000 distinct CDR3 sequences listed, approximately 15% were seen once; the top ten hold 11% to 15%. These data are taken from a study of T cells after yellow fever vaccination. Study results and caveats: After the booster, around 95% of CD4 and approximately 90% of CD8 primary-response clones were re-detected. Faster peaking, at day 5 versus 15, marked a secondary response that was weaker. Contaminating bulk clonotypes could be abundant in FACS-sorted repertoires.

The length of the CDR3 is 14 residues. Germline lookup yields CDR1 DFQATT and CDR2 SNEGSKA (reference sequence). After removal of 4 bases from V and 0 bases from J, the junction contained 2 bases not matched to a gene. The V call is TRBV20-1, the J call TRBJ2-1, with 8 positions matching TRBD2. Here the sequenced sample was PBMCs, taken on the day of the yellow fever booster vaccination. The sequence came from a man aged 25-45 years who received the YFV17D yellow fever vaccine. CDR3 residues: CSAISGASYNEQFF. As DNA, the CDR3 is TGCAGTGCTATTAGCGGGGCCTCCTACAATGAGCAGTTCTTC.